The 22 T cell receptor beta chains in this list originate from one sample, sequenced in a study of blood T cell repertoires in COVID-19. Here immunoSEQ multiplex PCR was the method, and the copy in TCRdb shows in-frame clones only, minus some. The sample has about 150,000 clones, approximately 80% seen once. Input material: peripheral blood. The origin of the receptors is a woman in her sixties with acute or convalescent COVID-19.

The chain combines TRBV3-1 (or the pseudogene TRBV3-2) with TRBJ2-2, with D hard to call. The V gene's germline CDR1 is LGHDT and CDR2 YNNKEL (reference sequence). Trimming took 1 base from V and 6 from J, leaving 9 bases between them. This CDR3 is built from 14 residues. The CDR3 nucleotides are TGTGCCAGCAGCCAAGTTCTTGAGGCCGGGGAGCTGTTTTTT. It is translated as CASSQVLEAGELFF.

CDR3 amino acids: CASSPGSGGGTDTQYF. Here the CDR3 DNA reads TGTGCCAGCAGCCCCGGTAGCGGGGGGGGCACAGATACGCAGTATTTT. The genes are TRBV7-9 and TRBJ2-3; 11 bases agree with TRBD2. V was clipped by 5 bases and J by 1 base; unmatched bases: 5. The CDR3 sequence is 16 residues long. The V gene's germline CDR1 is SEHNR and CDR2 FQNEAQ (reference sequence).

The V gene is TRBV7-9, the J gene TRBJ2-1, with 7 bases fitting TRBD2. The V gene's germline CDR1 is SEHNR and CDR2 FQNEAQ (reference sequence). V gave up 6 bases and J gave up 3 bases; unmatched junction bases: 11. This CDR3 contains 16 residues. CDR3 sequence: CASRPKDGGNYNEQFF. The CDR3 coding sequence is TGTGCCAGCAGGCCCAAAGACGGGGGGAACTACAATGAGCAGTTCTTC.

The rearrangement uses TRBV3-1 (or the pseudogene TRBV3-2) and TRBJ1-6; D possibly corresponds to TRBD1 (5 bases). CDR1 LGHDT and CDR2 YNNKEL come from the germline V gene (reference sequence). This CDR3 contains 11 residues. The germline V and J ends were trimmed by 6 bases and 15 bases, with 12 bases remaining between them. In DNA form, the CDR3 reads TGTGCCAGCAGTGGGGGGTCATTCCTCCACTTT. This translates into CASSGGSFLHF.

The V gene is TRBV7-3, the J gene TRBJ2-1; 11 nucleotides match TRBD2. V lost 5 bases and J lost 8; bases outside the gene matches: 8. The CDR3 has 15 amino acids. CDR1 SGHTA and CDR2 FQGTGA come from the germline V gene. CDR3 coding DNA: TGTGCCAGCAGCCTGACTAGCGGGACGGTCCATGAGCAGTTCTTC. Its translation is CASSLTSGTVHEQFF. Full variable domain (missing parts from reference TRBV7-3 and TRBJ2-1): GAGVSQTPSNKVTEKGKYVELRCDPISGHTALYWYRQSLGQGPEFLIYFQGTGAADDSGLPNDRFFAVRPEGSVSTLKIQRTERGDSAVYLCASSLTSGTVHEQFFGPGTRLTVL.

This clone was detected only a few times. The chain couples TRBV21-1 to TRBJ1-6; no DNA check was done on the table's D call, TRBD1. TRBV21-1 is a known pseudogene. The CDR3 contains 18 residues. CDR3 sequence: CASSPRRDRSWGISPLHF. In DNA, the CDR3 is TGTGCCAGCAGCCCCCGAAGGGACAGGTCATGGGGTATTTCACCCCTCCACTTT.

The rearrangement joins TRBV2 to TRBJ1-5; possibly TRBD1 for D (6 bases). Germline-derived CDR1 and CDR2 are SNHLY and FYNNEI. Trimming removed 6 bases from V and 0 bases from J, with 12 bases in between. This CDR3 contains 15 residues. CDR3 coding DNA: TGTGCCAGCAGGATGGACAGCCTTAGCAATCAGCCCCAGCATTTT. Its translation is CASRMDSLSNQPQHF.

The V gene is TRBV28, the J gene TRBJ1-2; D possibly corresponds to TRBD1 (5 bases). This CDR3 is 14 amino acids long. Germline V gene lookup returns CDR1 MDHEN and CDR2 SYDVKM. The V and J ends lost 2 bases and 0 bases respectively, with 7 bases between them. CDR3 residues: CASSLGGSNYGYTF. Here the CDR3 DNA reads TGTGCCAGCAGTTTAGGGGGGTCTAACTATGGCTACACCTTC.

The CDR3 nucleotides are TGTGCCTGGAGTCCCCTTCTTACTGGAAACACCATATATTTT. It is translated as CAWSPLLTGNTIYF. The chain joins TRBV30 to TRBJ1-3; unclear D gene. CDR1 and CDR2 (germline): GTSNPN, SVGIG (reference sequence). Between the trimmed V and J ends, which lost 2 bases and 2 bases, there was a span of 10 bases. CDR3 length equals 14 residues. The full variable domain, its missing parts supplied by reference TRBV30 and TRBJ1-3, is SQTIHQWPATLVQPVGSPLSLECTVEGTSNPNLYWYRQAAGRGLQLLFYSVGIGQISSEVPQNLSASRPQDRQFILSSKKLLLSDSGFYLCAWSPLLTGNTIYFGEGSWLTVV.

This clone appeared once. The rearrangement uses TRBV10-3 and TRBJ1-6; 7 nucleotides line up with TRBD1. This CDR3 contains 15 residues. V was clipped by 0 bases and J by 6 bases; unmatched bases: 2. Germline V gene lookup returns CDR1 ENHRY and CDR2 SYGVKD. The CDR3 loop reads CAISESGQLNSPLHF. CDR3 sequence (DNA): TGTGCCATCAGTGAGTCGGGACAGCTTAATTCACCCCTCCACTTT.

The table lists this clone with a few counts. The V call is TRBV2, the J call TRBJ1-5, with D perhaps matching TRBD1 (6 bases). The V gene's germline CDR1 is SNHLY and CDR2 FYNNEI. V was cut by 3 bases and J by 2 bases, with 23 bases left in between. The CDR3 length is 19 residues. This CDR3 is CASSDSVGSGAGGNQPQHF. The CDR3 nucleotides are TGTGCCAGCAGTGACTCGGTGGGTTCAGGGGCGGGAGGCAATCAGCCCCAGCATTTT. Looking up the rest from reference TRBV2 and TRBJ1-5 gives the full variable domain: EPEVTQTPSHQVTQMGQEVILRCVPISNHLYFYWYRQILGQKVEFLVSFYNNEISEKSEIFDDQFSVERPDGSNFTLKIRSTKLEDSAMYFCASSDSVGSGAGGNQPQHFGDGTRLSIL.

This chain uses TRBV6-6 with TRBJ1-3; D ambiguous. Trimming shortened V by 5 bases and J by 7 bases, and 21 bases separated the two germline ends. This CDR3 region has 16 residues. Germline values: CDR1 MNHNY, CDR2 SVGAGI (reference sequence). CDR3 bases: TGTGCCAGCAGTCCAAACGGGAATTATCACCGGAACACCATATATTTT. This codes for CASSPNGNYHRNTIYF.

The CDR3 DNA is TGTGCCAGCAGAACTACCAACAGGGGGCCCCAGCATTTT. The encoded protein is CASRTTNRGPQHF. The chain has TRBV6-5 and TRBJ1-5, with 7 positions matching TRBD1. This CDR3 has 13 amino acids. Germline V CDR1 and CDR2: MNHEY, SVGAGI. J gave up 9 bases and V 6 bases, and 8 bases lay outside the gene matches.

The CDR3 DNA reads TGTGCCAGCAGCCAAGATGCCAGGGGGGACGAAAAACTGTTTTTT. It translates to CASSQDARGDEKLFF. The rearrangement joins TRBV4-2 to TRBJ1-4; 7 nucleotides align to TRBD1. After removal of 0 bases from V and 8 bases from J, the junction contained 6 bases not matched to a gene. CDR3 size: 15 residues. Per germline, CDR1 LGHNA and CDR2 YNFKEQ.

This clone has only one observation. The rearrangement links TRBV3-1 (or the pseudogene TRBV3-2) to TRBJ1-2; TRBD1 matches 8 bases. Looked up from germline, CDR1 is LGHDT and CDR2 is YNNKEL (reference sequence). The CDR3 is 13 amino acids. With V trimmed by 7 bases and J by 7 bases, 8 bases remained unmatched. CDR3 sequence reads: CASTPGGAGGYTF. The DNA of the CDR3 is TGTGCCAGCACCCCAGGGGGCGCGGGTGGCTACACCTTC.

The chain links TRBV28 to TRBJ2-1; possibly TRBD2 for D (6 bases). Germline CDR1 and CDR2: MDHEN and SYDVKM. The germline V and J ends were trimmed by 8 bases and 9 bases, with 17 bases remaining between them. The CDR3 covers 13 residues. The chain's CDR3 is CASGRGVIREQFF. CDR3 DNA sequence: TGTGCCAGCGGGCGCGGGGTGATCCGTGAGCAGTTCTTC.

This sequence joins TRBV6-1 and TRBJ2-7; TRBD1 matches at 7 bases. V was clipped by 5 bases and J by 5 bases; unmatched bases: 6. CDR1 MNHNS and CDR2 SASEGT come from the germline V gene. The CDR3 totals 13 residues. The CDR3: CASSYQGVNEQYF. The CDR3 DNA reads TGTGCCAGCAGTTATCAGGGGGTTAACGAGCAGTACTTC.

This clone came up many times. The chain couples TRBV5-1 to TRBJ2-3, with D perhaps TRBD1 (5 bases). Germline V lookup: CDR1 SGHRS, CDR2 YFSETQ. The CDR3 sequence is 15 residues long. The V gene lost 1 base and the J gene lost 4 bases, with 13 bases spanning the gap. CDR3 nucleotide sequence: TGCGCCAGCAGCTTGTCGGCAGGGTCGGCAGATACGCAGTATTTT. This codes for CASSLSAGSADTQYF.

This clone was seen once. CDR3 residues: CASSQRQGTGETQYF. CDR3 sequence (DNA): TGCGCCAGCAGCCAACGACAGGGGACGGGAGAGACCCAGTACTTC. The chain uses TRBV4-1 and TRBJ2-5, with 8 bases fitting TRBD1. This CDR3 is 15 amino acids long. Germline loops: CDR1 MGHRA, CDR2 YSYEKL. The junction had 6 bases not matched to a gene; V was cut back by 2 bases and J by 4 bases.

The V gene is TRBV10-2, the J gene TRBJ1-2; the match to TRBD1 covers 9 bases. J was trimmed by 5 bases and V by 6 bases; bases with no gene match: 4. The V gene's germline CDR1 is WSHSY and CDR2 SAAADI. The CDR3 spans 13 residues. DNA of the CDR3: TGCGCCAGCAGGGACAGGGGTTATTATGGCTACACCTTC. Protein sequence: CASRDRGYYGYTF.

This clone appeared a few times. The chain combines TRBV6-6 with TRBJ2-5; 8 nucleotides align to TRBD2. This CDR3 spans 16 amino acids. Germline CDR1 and CDR2: MNHNY and SVGAGI (reference sequence). After removal of 1 base from V and 4 bases from J, the junction contained 8 bases not matched to a gene. The CDR3 sequence: CASSYLGLGTRETQYF. The CDR3 nucleotides are TGTGCCAGCAGTTACTTGGGACTAGGGACACGAGAGACCCAGTACTTC.

The rearrangement links TRBV2 to TRBJ2-4, with 9 bases matching TRBD2. V lost 0 bases, J lost 0 bases, and 9 bases stayed unmatched. Germline V gene lookup returns CDR1 SNHLY and CDR2 FYNNEI. The CDR3 totals 19 residues. The CDR3 spells CASSEAGAGGSLAKNIQYF. The CDR3 nucleotides read TGTGCCAGCAGTGAAGCAGGAGCGGGGGGCTCGTTAGCCAAAAACATTCAGTACTTC.